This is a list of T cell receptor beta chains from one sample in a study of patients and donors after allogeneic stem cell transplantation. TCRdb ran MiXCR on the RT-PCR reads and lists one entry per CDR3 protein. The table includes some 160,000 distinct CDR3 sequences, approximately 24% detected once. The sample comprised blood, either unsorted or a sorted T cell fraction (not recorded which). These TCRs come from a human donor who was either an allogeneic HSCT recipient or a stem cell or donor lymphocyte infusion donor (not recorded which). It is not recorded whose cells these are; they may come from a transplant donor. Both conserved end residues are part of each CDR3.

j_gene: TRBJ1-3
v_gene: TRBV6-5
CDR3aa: CASSYSEGQGDSGNTIYF

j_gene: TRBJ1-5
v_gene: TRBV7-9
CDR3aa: CASSLVGGGLNNQPQHF

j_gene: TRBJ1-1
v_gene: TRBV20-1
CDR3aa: CSAKQGLPNKGNTEAFF

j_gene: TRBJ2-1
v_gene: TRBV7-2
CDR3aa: CASSSLAGGLDEQFF

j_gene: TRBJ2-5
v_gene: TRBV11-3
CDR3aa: CASSRTGTETQYF

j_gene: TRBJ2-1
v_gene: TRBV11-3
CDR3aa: CASSSRALRDNEQFF

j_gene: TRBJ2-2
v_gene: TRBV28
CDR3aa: CASRGAGTGGGGELFF

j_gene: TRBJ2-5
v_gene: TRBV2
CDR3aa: CATRIDSLQETQYF

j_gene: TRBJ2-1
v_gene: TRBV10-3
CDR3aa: CAINSAGSGTGTINEQFF

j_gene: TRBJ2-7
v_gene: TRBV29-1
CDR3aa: CSVEGDTAYEQYF

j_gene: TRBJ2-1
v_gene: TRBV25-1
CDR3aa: CASSVGTSFRNEQFF

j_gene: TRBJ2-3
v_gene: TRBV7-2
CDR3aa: CASSLGNFATDTQYF

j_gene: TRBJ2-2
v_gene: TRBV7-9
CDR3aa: CASSLFSVGGELFF

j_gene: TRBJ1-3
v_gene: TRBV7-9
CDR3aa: CASSEGGPYGNTIYF

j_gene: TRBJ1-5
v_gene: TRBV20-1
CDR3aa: CSAKTGTLSNQPQHF

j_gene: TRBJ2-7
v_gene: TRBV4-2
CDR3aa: CASSPSGYEQYF

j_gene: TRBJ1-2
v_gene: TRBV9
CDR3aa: CASSVGGSYGYTF

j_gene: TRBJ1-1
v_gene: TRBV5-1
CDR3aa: CASSLESGSVGEAFF

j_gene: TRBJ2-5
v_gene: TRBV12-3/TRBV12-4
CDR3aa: CASRRNDGALETQYF

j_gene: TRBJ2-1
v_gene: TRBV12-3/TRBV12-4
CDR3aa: CASSLEGSPGCEQFF

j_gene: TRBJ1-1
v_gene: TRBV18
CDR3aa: CASSPPNLGTEAFF

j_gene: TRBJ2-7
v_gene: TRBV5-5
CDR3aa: CASSPGEDYEQYF

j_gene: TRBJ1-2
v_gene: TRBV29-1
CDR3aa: CSSRQGYGYTF

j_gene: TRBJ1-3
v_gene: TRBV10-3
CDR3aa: CAISEAGWHPGSGNTIYF

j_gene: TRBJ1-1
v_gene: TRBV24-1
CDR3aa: CATSESNEESTEAFF

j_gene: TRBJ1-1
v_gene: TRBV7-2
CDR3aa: CASSIGGGSTEAFF

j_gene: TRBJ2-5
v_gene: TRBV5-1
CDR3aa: CASSMDMWETQYF

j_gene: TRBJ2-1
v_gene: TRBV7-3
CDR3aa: CASSLLRSSYNEQFF

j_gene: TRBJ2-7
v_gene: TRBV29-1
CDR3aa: CSGRGYFSEQYF

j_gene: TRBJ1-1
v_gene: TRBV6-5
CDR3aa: CASSYSTGARLGAEAFF

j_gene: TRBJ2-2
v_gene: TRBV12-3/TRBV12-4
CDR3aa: CASSETLGELFF